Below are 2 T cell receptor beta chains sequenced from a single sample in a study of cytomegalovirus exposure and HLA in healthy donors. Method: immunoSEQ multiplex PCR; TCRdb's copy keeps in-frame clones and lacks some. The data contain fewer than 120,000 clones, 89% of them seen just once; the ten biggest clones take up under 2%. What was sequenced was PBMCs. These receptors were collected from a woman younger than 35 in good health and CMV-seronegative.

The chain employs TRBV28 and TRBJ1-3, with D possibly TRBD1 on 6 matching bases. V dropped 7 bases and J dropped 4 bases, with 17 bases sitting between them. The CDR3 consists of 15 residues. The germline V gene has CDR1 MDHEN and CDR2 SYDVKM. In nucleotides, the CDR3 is TGTGCCAGCAACGATTTTCAGGGGTCGGGAAACACCATATATTTT. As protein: CASNDFQGSGNTIYF. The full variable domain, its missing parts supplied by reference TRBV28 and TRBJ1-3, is DVKVTQSSRYLVKRTGEKVFLECVQDMDHENMFWYRQDPGLGLRLIYFSYDVKMKEKGDIPEGYSVSREKKERFSLILESASTNQTSMYLCASNDFQGSGNTIYFGEGSWLTVV.

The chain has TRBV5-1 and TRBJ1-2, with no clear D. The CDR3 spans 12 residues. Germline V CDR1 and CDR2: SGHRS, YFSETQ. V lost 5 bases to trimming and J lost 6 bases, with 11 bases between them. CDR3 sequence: CASRGSGNGYTF. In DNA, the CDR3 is TGCGCCAGCAGGGGGAGCGGGAATGGCTACACCTTC.